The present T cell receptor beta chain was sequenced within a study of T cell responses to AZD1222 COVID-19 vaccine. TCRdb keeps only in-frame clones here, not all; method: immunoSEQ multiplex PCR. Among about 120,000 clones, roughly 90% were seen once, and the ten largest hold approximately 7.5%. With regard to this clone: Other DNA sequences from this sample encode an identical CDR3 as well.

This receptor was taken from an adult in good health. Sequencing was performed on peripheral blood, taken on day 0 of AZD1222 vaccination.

Written as DNA, the CDR3 is TGCAGCGTCCAGGGAAGCAATCAGCCCCAGCATTTT. Translated, it gives CSVQGSNQPQHF. This chain connects TRBV29-1 to TRBJ1-5, with D possibly matching TRBD1 (5 bases). Germline V CDR1 and CDR2: SQVTM, ANQGSEA. The V end lost 6 bases, the J end lost 1 base, and 7 bases lay between the germline ends. The CDR3 has 12 amino acids.